The 21 T cell receptor beta chains reported below all come from one sample, sequenced in a study of T-cell reconstitution after alpha-beta-depleted transplantation in children. Using unique molecular identifiers, the investigators prepared the TCRbeta library. In TCRdb, the PCR reads were re-called with MiXCR into one record per CDR3 protein. The sample has approximately 240,000 distinct CDR3 sequences, approximately 9.7% seen once. This sample comprised PBMCs from the stem cell graft donor, obtained from the stem cell graft. The origin of the receptors is a human donor who donated a stem cell graft to a child with SCID.

This clonotype was seen many times. V usage is TRBV5-1 and J usage is TRBJ1-4, with D unclear. V lost 4 bases, J lost 4 bases, and 11 bases lay in between. CDR3 length equals 14 residues. Germline CDR1 reads SGHRS; CDR2 reads YFSETQ. The CDR3 nucleotides are TGCGCCAGCAGCGGAGAGAGGAGTAATGAAAAACTGTTTTTT. It codes for CASSGERSNEKLFF.

The table lists this clonotype with many counts. The CDR3 spells CSANPLLNAGTAVEQYF. The CDR3 nucleotides read TGCAGTGCTAACCCCCTCTTAAATGCAGGAACGGCGGTTGAGCAGTACTTC. The chain uses TRBV20-1 and TRBJ2-7, with D hard to call. The CDR3 has 17 amino acids. Germline V gene data show CDR1 as DFQATT and CDR2 as SNEGSKA (reference sequence). V gave up 4 bases and J gave up 7 bases, with 29 bases separating them.

The sample holds many counts of this clonotype. V is TRBV11-2 and J is TRBJ2-2; 7 nucleotides align to TRBD2. V gave up 2 bases and J gave up 7 bases; unmatched junction bases: 16. The CDR3 consists of 18 residues. CDR1 and CDR2 from the germline V gene are SGHAT and FQNNGV. The CDR3 DNA follows: TGTGCCAGCAGCTTAAACCTTCTAACCGGGACTACCGGCGGGGAGCTGTTTTTT. Translated: CASSLNLLTGTTGGELFF.

This clonotype has ten or more counts. The chain carries TRBV20-1 and TRBJ2-1; D remains ambiguous. V was shortened by 0 bases and J by 4 bases, with 13 bases between the two germline ends. The CDR3 totals 15 residues. Germline V CDR1 and CDR2: DFQATT, SNEGSKA (reference sequence). The DNA for the CDR3 is TGCAGTGCTAGAGATGAGGTTTCCGGGTACAATGAGCAGTTCTTC. Amino acid sequence: CSARDEVSGYNEQFF.

About this clonotype: One end of the junction fails to match germline, which may point to a read error. The chain joins TRBV20-1 to TRBJ2-1; D may be TRBD2 (5 bases). The CDR3 covers 16 residues. The germline V gene has CDR1 DFQATT and CDR2 SNEGSKA (reference sequence). CDR3: CSARDPGGVNYIEQFF. CDR3 nucleotides: TGCAGTGCTAGAGATCCAGGAGGTGTAAACTACATTGAGCAGTTTTTC.

This clonotype came up a few times. The chain links TRBV20-1 to TRBJ2-2; TRBD1 matches 10 bases. Per the germline V gene, CDR1 is DFQATT and CDR2 is SNEGSKA (reference sequence). The junction had 5 bases not matched to a gene; V was cut back by 3 bases and J by 4 bases. The CDR3 has 15 amino acids. The CDR3: CSARGTGVPTGELFF. The CDR3 nucleotides read TGCAGTGCTAGGGGGACAGGGGTCCCCACCGGGGAGCTGTTTTTT.

The table lists this clonotype with many counts. The chain links TRBV29-1 to TRBJ2-7; D might be TRBD1 (6 bases). Trimming shortened V by 6 bases and J by 11 bases, and 17 bases separated the two germline ends. The CDR3 is 11 residues long. CDR1 SQVTM and CDR2 ANQGSEA come from the germline V gene. CDR3 nucleotide sequence: TGCAGCGTGGGGACACAATCAATGGAGTACTTC. As protein: CSVGTQSMEYF.

This clonotype was counted many times. The chain links TRBV7-9 to TRBJ2-3; TRBD2 agrees at 8 bases. Trimming removed 3 bases from V and 3 bases from J; junction bases left unmatched: 2. Germline V gives CDR1 SEHNR, CDR2 FQNEAQ (reference sequence). The length of the CDR3 is 14 residues. CDR3 sequence: CASSFSSGTDTQYF. CDR3 bases: TGTGCCAGCAGCTTTTCTAGCGGGACAGATACGCAGTATTTT.

This clonotype was recorded at least ten times. V and J are TRBV5-1 and TRBJ2-5, with a tentative D call TRBD2 (7 bases). Germline loops: CDR1 SGHRS, CDR2 YFSETQ. The CDR3 sequence is 15 residues long. Trimming took off 2 bases at V and 3 bases at J, with 14 bases between the two ends. CDR3 residues: CASSFQGTIEETQYF. DNA for the CDR3: TGCGCCAGCAGCTTCCAGGGGACTATCGAAGAGACCCAGTACTTC.

This clonotype was detected ten times or more. The chain is built from TRBV5-1 and TRBJ2-2; tentatively, D is TRBD1 (5 bases). The CDR3 is made up of 18 amino acids. From germline, CDR1 is SGHRS and CDR2 YFSETQ. Trimming left V 0 bases short and J 2 bases short, with 17 bases between. CDR3 sequence reads: CASSLALVWGSNTGELFF. The CDR3 bases are TGCGCCAGCAGCTTGGCCTTGGTGTGGGGCTCAAACACCGGGGAGCTGTTTTTT. The full variable domain, rest sourced from reference TRBV5-1 and TRBJ2-2, is KAGVTQTPRYLIKTRGQQVTLSCSPISGHRSVSWYQQTPGQGLQFLFEYFSETQRNKGNFPGRFSGRQFSNSRSEMNVSTLELGDSALYLCASSLALVWGSNTGELFFGEGSRLTVL.

This clonotype occurred many times. The rearrangement links TRBV5-5 to TRBJ2-7, with 9 positions matching TRBD1. The V segment lost 4 bases and the J segment 2 bases; nucleotides outside the gene matches: 10. This CDR3 region has 16 residues. Germline V gives CDR1 SGHKS, CDR2 YYEKEE (reference sequence). CDR3 residues: CASSRLPGQGPYEQYF. The CDR3 coding sequence is TGTGCCAGCAGCAGGTTACCTGGACAGGGGCCCTACGAGCAGTACTTC.

This clonotype was counted ten times or more. The chain combines TRBV12-3 or TRBV12-4 with TRBJ2-3; 14 bases align to TRBD2. After removal of 4 bases from V and 5 bases from J, the junction contained 5 bases not matched to a gene. The CDR3 length is 16 residues. CDR3 sequence: CASSSGLAGDIDTQYF. The CDR3 DNA sequence: TGTGCCAGCAGTTCGGGACTAGCGGGGGACATAGATACGCAGTATTTT.

This clonotype was counted ten times or more. V gene TRBV29-1 combines with J gene TRBJ1-1; D is ambiguous. This CDR3 is built from 12 residues. V was pared by 4 bases and J by 1 base, with 7 bases between. In germline, CDR1 is SQVTM, CDR2 ANQGSEA. CDR3: CSVADGNTEAFF. The CDR3 coding sequence is TGCAGCGTTGCAGACGGGAACACTGAAGCTTTCTTT.

This clonotype was seen ten or more times. The chain carries TRBV20-1 and TRBJ2-3; no definite D call. This CDR3 has 15 residues. The germline CDR1 and CDR2 sequences are DFQATT and SNEGSKA (reference sequence). The V end was cut by 0 bases, the J end by 3 bases, with 13 bases between. In nucleotides, the CDR3 is TGCAGTGCTAGAGATACGGGTTCGGCTACAGATACGCAGTATTTT. The encoded protein is CSARDTGSATDTQYF.

This clonotype has a count of ten or more. The chain uses TRBV7-9 and TRBJ2-2, with D perhaps matching TRBD1 (7 bases). Germline assignment: CDR1 SEHNR and CDR2 FQNEAQ (reference sequence). V gave up 5 bases and J gave up 6 bases, with 19 bases separating them. The CDR3 has 16 amino acids. The CDR3 loop is CASSLYRGLDAGELFF. Written as DNA, the CDR3 is TGTGCCAGCAGCCTCTACAGGGGACTGGACGCCGGGGAGCTGTTTTTT.

This clonotype was counted many times. The CDR3 DNA reads TGTGCCAGGATACCCCGGGACAGGGACGACATTCAGTACTTC. It codes for CARIPRDRDDIQYF. The chain is built from TRBV19 and TRBJ2-4, with 9 bases fitting TRBD1. The CDR3 covers 14 residues. Germline assignment: CDR1 LNHDA and CDR2 SQIVND (reference sequence). The junction had 11 bases not matched to a gene; V was cut back by 9 bases and J by 8 bases.

At least ten counts were recorded for this clonotype. The chain recombines TRBV20-1 with TRBJ2-3; TRBD2 aligns across 8 bases. With 5 bases clipped from V and 0 bases from J, the junction kept 4 bases outside the gene matches. Germline CDR1 DFQATT, CDR2 SNEGSKA (reference sequence). The CDR3 totals 14 residues. The CDR3 DNA reads as TGCAGTGCTGCACTAGCGGTTAGCACAGATACGCAGTATTTT. Amino acid sequence: CSAALAVSTDTQYF.

This clonotype was observed at least ten times. V gene TRBV24-1 combines with J gene TRBJ2-2; 14 bases are shared with TRBD2. Trimming removed 2 bases from V and 5 bases from J; junction bases left unmatched: 0. In germline, CDR1 is KGHDR, CDR2 SFDVKD. This CDR3 is built from 16 residues. The CDR3 protein is CATSDWTSGGTGELFF. In DNA, the CDR3 is TGTGCCACCAGTGATTGGACTAGCGGGGGGACCGGGGAGCTGTTTTTT.

The sample holds many counts of this clonotype. The chain combines TRBV5-1 with TRBJ1-1, with no clear D. The CDR3 loop spans 13 amino acids. V was clipped by 3 bases and J by 4 bases, with 10 bases between them. Germline CDR1 is SGHRS and CDR2 is YFSETQ. Here the CDR3 DNA reads TGCGCCAGCAGCTCAGAGGGCGTCACTGAAGCTTTCTTT. Amino acid sequence: CASSSEGVTEAFF.

This rearrangement joins TRBV11-2 to TRBJ2-3; D is uncertain. Trimming cost V 1 base and J 5 bases, with 13 bases left between them. This CDR3 contains 15 residues. CDR1 SGHAT and CDR2 FQNNGV come from the germline V gene. Here the CDR3 reads CASSLGFEHIDTQYF. The CDR3 DNA sequence: TGTGCCAGCAGCTTAGGGTTCGAGCATATAGATACGCAGTATTTT.

The DNA for the CDR3 is TGCAGTGCTTTGACAGGGTCTGGTCAGCCCCAGCATTTT. It is translated as CSALTGSGQPQHF. The J gene is TRBJ1-5, the V gene TRBV20-1; 7 bases are shared with TRBD1. V shed 5 bases, J shed 6 bases, and the junction held 7 bases outside the gene matches. CDR3 length equals 13 residues. Germline V gene lookup returns CDR1 DFQATT and CDR2 SNEGSKA (reference sequence).